The 28 T cell receptor beta chains listed next were all sequenced from one sample in a study of T cells in Graves' hyperthyroidism and ophthalmopathy. Regions amplified from RNA transcripts were the TCR beta CDR3 regions. RT-PCR in the first round (using the HTBI primer set) targeted the TCR CDR3. TCRdb recomputed calls from the multiplex PCR reads with MiXCR, one row per CDR3 protein. The repertoire consists of hundreds of thousands of distinct CDR3 sequences, with 15% to 19% occurring once and the leading ten covering 12% to 15%. Input material: blood. These receptors were taken from a woman younger than 35 with Graves' hyperthyroidism.

This clonotype was seen at least ten times. This chain connects TRBV5-1 to TRBJ2-1, with D perhaps given as TRBD1 or TRBD2 (5 bases each). The CDR3 loop spans 14 amino acids. CDR1 SGHRS and CDR2 YFSETQ come from the germline V gene. Trimming stripped 7 bases from V and 3 bases from J, with 14 bases between. The CDR3 DNA is TGCGCCAGCTCGCGGGCAGGGCTCTACAATGAGCAGTTCTTC. It specifies CASSRAGLYNEQFF. The full variable domain, in which reference TRBV5-1 and TRBJ2-1 provide the parts outside the CDR3, is KAGVTQTPRYLIKTRGQQVTLSCSPISGHRSVSWYQQTPGQGLQFLFEYFSETQRNKGNFPGRFSGRQFSNSRSEMNVSTLELGDSALYLCASSRAGLYNEQFFGPGTRLTVL.

This clonotype was picked up many times. The CDR3 DNA reads as TGTGCCAGCAGCTCCGTTAGGAACACTGAAGCTTTCTTT. It translates to CASSSVRNTEAFF. This chain links TRBV7-2 with TRBJ1-1; the D is unclear. V dropped 4 bases and J dropped 1 base, with 7 bases sitting between them. Germline CDR1 SGHTA, CDR2 FQGNSA. The CDR3 sequence is 13 residues long.

This clonotype has ten or more counts. This chain joins TRBV12-3 or TRBV12-4 and TRBJ1-5; D gene unclear. V was cut by 0 bases and J by 3 bases, with 6 bases left in between. The CDR3 contains 14 residues. The DNA for the CDR3 is TGTGCCAGCAGTTTAGCCAGGAACAATCAGCCCCAGCATTTT. Its protein product is CASSLARNNQPQHF.

The chain carries TRBV29-1 and TRBJ1-2, with unresolved D. The CDR3 is made up of 12 amino acids. Germline values: CDR1 SQVTM, CDR2 ANQGSEA. Trimming cost V 7 bases and J 2 bases, with 11 bases left between them. CDR3 region: CSGTTANYGYTF. CDR3 coding DNA: TGCAGCGGAACGACGGCCAACTATGGCTACACCTTC.

This clonotype was seen at least ten times. The V gene is TRBV24-1, the J gene TRBJ2-5, with D perhaps being TRBD1 or TRBD2 (6 bases each). V lost 2 bases and J lost 4, with 16 bases in between. The CDR3 runs to 16 residues. Germline-derived CDR1 and CDR2 are KGHDR and SFDVKD. CDR3 region: CATSDWSPGAGETQYF. Here the CDR3 DNA reads TGTGCCACCAGTGATTGGAGCCCGGGGGCGGGAGAGACCCAGTACTTC.

Only a few counts were recorded for this clonotype. The chain is built from TRBV11-1 and TRBJ2-5; 8 bases are a match to TRBD1. This CDR3 has 15 amino acids. The junction had 7 bases not matched to a gene; V was cut back by 3 bases and J by 4 bases. In germline, CDR1 is SGHAT, CDR2 FQDESV (reference sequence). The CDR3 DNA reads as TGTGCCAGCAGCTTTTGGACAGGGCAGCGAGAGACCCAGTACTTC. The encoded protein is CASSFWTGQRETQYF.

This clonotype was counted many times. V and J are TRBV11-1 and TRBJ2-7, with 7 bases matching TRBD1. The CDR3 extends over 14 amino acids. Per the germline V gene, CDR1 is SGHAT and CDR2 is FQDESV (reference sequence). With 4 bases clipped from V and 6 bases from J, the junction kept 9 bases outside the gene matches. In DNA, the CDR3 is TGTGCCAGCAGCTCCGGGACAGTCCCCTCCGAGCAGTACTTC. Amino acids: CASSSGTVPSEQYF.

Many counts were recorded for this clonotype. V usage is TRBV11-2 and J usage is TRBJ2-1, with D uncertain. Per germline, CDR1 SGHAT and CDR2 FQNNGV. Trimming stripped 3 bases from V and 7 bases from J, with 10 bases between. The CDR3 is made up of 13 amino acids. The DNA of the CDR3 is TGTGCCAGCAGCTTCCTACTTGGTAATGAGCAGTTCTTC. Its translation is CASSFLLGNEQFF. Complete variable domain (other parts from reference TRBV11-2 and TRBJ2-1): EAGVAQSPRYKIIEKRQSVAFWCNPISGHATLYWYQQILGQGPKLLIQFQNNGVVDDSQLPKDRFSAERLKGVDSTLKIQPAKLEDSAVYLCASSFLLGNEQFFGPGTRLTVL.

This clonotype was counted ten times or more. The chain is built from TRBV20-1 and TRBJ2-5, with D perhaps TRBD1 (5 bases). Trimming took off 0 bases at V and 1 base at J, with 18 bases between the two ends. From germline, CDR1 is DFQATT and CDR2 SNEGSKA (reference sequence). The CDR3 sequence is 17 residues long. The CDR3 region is CSARDRGLARAQETQYF. Written as DNA, the CDR3 is TGCAGTGCTAGAGATCGCGGTTTGGCCAGGGCCCAAGAGACCCAGTACTTC.

This clonotype was detected a few times. This sequence joins TRBV20-1 and TRBJ1-5, with D unclear. The ends were cut back, 0 bases at V and 0 bases at J, with 9 bases in the middle. Germline assignment: CDR1 DFQATT and CDR2 SNEGSKA (reference sequence). This CDR3 has 15 residues. The CDR3 loop is CSARDAGYSNQPQHF. The CDR3, as DNA: TGCAGTGCTAGAGATGCAGGTTATAGCAATCAGCCCCAGCATTTT.

This clonotype showed up many times. The chain couples TRBV20-1 to TRBJ2-1; 11 nucleotides agree with TRBD2. Losses at the gene ends were 5 bases for V and 3 bases for J; bases not matched to a gene: 6. This CDR3 spans 15 amino acids. The germline V gene encodes CDR1 DFQATT and CDR2 SNEGSKA (reference sequence). The CDR3 DNA reads TGCAGTGCTCCGACCGGGACTAGCGGCTACAATGAGCAGTTCTTC. This translates into CSAPTGTSGYNEQFF.

This clonotype was picked up a small number of times. The rearrangement joins TRBV20-1 to TRBJ2-1; a weak D match, TRBD2 (7 bases). This CDR3 comprises 17 residues. The V end was cut by 0 bases, the J end by 6 bases, with 21 bases between. Germline V lookup: CDR1 DFQATT, CDR2 SNEGSKA (reference sequence). The CDR3 DNA follows: TGCAGTGCTAGAGATTATAAGAGGTGGGGGGGCTCCAATGAGCAGTTCTTC. It specifies CSARDYKRWGGSNEQFF.

This clonotype was recorded many times. V is TRBV6-2 or TRBV6-3 and J is TRBJ1-5, with D possibly being TRBD1 (5 bases). The germline CDR1 and CDR2 sequences are MNHEY and SVGEGT. Trimming took off 7 bases at V and 1 base at J, with 17 bases between the two ends. The CDR3 contains 16 residues. CDR3 region: CASKLPGTRSNQPQHF. CDR3 nucleotide sequence: TGTGCCAGCAAATTACCCGGGACGAGAAGCAATCAGCCCCAGCATTTT.

This clonotype was recorded a few times. The rearrangement uses TRBV5-5 and TRBJ2-2; D ambiguous. CDR1 SGHKS and CDR2 YYEKEE come from the germline V gene (reference sequence). The germline V and J ends were trimmed by 5 bases and 4 bases, with 12 bases remaining between them. CDR3 length: 14 residues. The CDR3 sequence is CASSRAATTGELFF. The CDR3, as DNA: TGTGCCAGCAGTCGGGCGGCTACCACCGGGGAGCTGTTTTTT. The full variable domain, in which reference TRBV5-5 and TRBJ2-2 provide the parts outside the CDR3, is DAGVTQSPTHLIKTRGQQVTLRCSPISGHKSVSWYQQVLGQGPQFIFQYYEKEERGRGNFPDRFSARQFPNYSSELNVNALLLGDSALYLCASSRAATTGELFFGEGSRLTVL.

This clonotype was observed a single time. This chain connects TRBV11-2 to TRBJ2-7; D remains unclear. Trimming took 1 base from V and 0 from J, leaving 7 bases between them. The CDR3 length is 14 residues. Germline V gene lookup returns CDR1 SGHAT and CDR2 FQNNGV. CDR3 nucleotide sequence: TGTGCCAGCAGCTTAGCCCCGAGCTCCTACGAGCAGTACTTC. Translating it yields CASSLAPSSYEQYF.

This clonotype was counted many times. The chain links TRBV2 to TRBJ2-7; TRBD1 is a possible D gene (5 bases). Trimming left V 3 bases short and J 2 bases short, with 11 bases between. CDR3 length: 14 amino acids. Germline assignment: CDR1 SNHLY and CDR2 FYNNEI. This CDR3 reads CASSEKGSAYEQYF. CDR3 bases: TGTGCCAGCAGTGAGAAGGGGTCGGCCTACGAGCAGTACTTC.

The CDR3 sequence: CSARAGVESLGTQYF. The CDR3, as DNA: TGCAGTGCTAGAGCGGGGGTAGAGAGTTTAGGGACCCAGTACTTC. V and J are TRBV20-1 and TRBJ2-5; D perhaps matches TRBD2 (6 bases). The V gene's germline CDR1 is DFQATT and CDR2 SNEGSKA (reference sequence). CDR3 length equals 15 residues. V was shortened by 1 base and J by 7 bases, with 19 bases between the two germline ends.

Only a few counts were recorded for this clonotype. The chain has TRBV7-2 and TRBJ2-7; 8 nucleotides agree with TRBD1. The CDR3 runs 15 residues. Germline CDR1 is SGHTA and CDR2 is FQGNSA. The V gene end was trimmed by 1 base and the J gene end by 2 bases; junction bases not matched to a gene: 4. The CDR3 sequence is CASSLGQGIPYEQYF. In DNA, the CDR3 is TGTGCCAGCAGCTTAGGACAGGGGATCCCCTACGAGCAGTACTTC.

Only a few counts were recorded for this clonotype. The CDR3 sequence: CASSSSVGYTF. CDR3 sequence (DNA): TGTGCCAGCAGCTCCTCCGTCGGCTACACCTTC. J is TRBJ1-2 and V is TRBV7-9; D is unresolved. The CDR3 spans 11 residues. V dropped 4 bases and J dropped 8 bases, with 8 bases sitting between them. The V gene's germline CDR1 is SEHNR and CDR2 FQNEAQ (reference sequence).

This clonotype has ten or more counts. The chain uses TRBV18 and TRBJ2-1; TRBD1 matches at 10 bases. CDR1 is KGHSH and CDR2 is LQKENI in the germline V gene. This CDR3 has 15 residues. Unmatched junction bases numbered 5, after V lost 1 base and J lost 8 bases. CDR3 DNA sequence: TGTGCCAGCTCACCACAAGGACAGGGGGATGATGAGCAGTTCTTC. Amino acids: CASSPQGQGDDEQFF.

Notes on this clonotype: No DNA is shown, since the ends of the CDR3 on it are uncertain; the CDR3 is the one TCRdb lists. The CDR3 sequence: CASSYENFRGRRYNTEAFF. This chain connects TRBV6-5 to TRBJ1-1. Termini included, the CDR3 measures 19 amino acids. Germline V gene sequence: CDR1 MNHEY, CDR2 SVGAGI.

In DNA form, the CDR3 reads TGTGCCAGCAGCCCCGGGACACTTTACAATGAGCAGTTCTTC. Translation: CASSPGTLYNEQFF. This chain uses TRBV4-2 with TRBJ2-1; a weak D match, TRBD1 (6 bases). In germline, CDR1 is LGHNA, CDR2 YNFKEQ. Trimming removed 4 bases from V and 4 bases from J, with 11 bases in between. CDR3 length: 14 amino acids.

This clonotype was counted a few times. The chain carries TRBV20-1 and TRBJ2-7, with no clear D. V lost 6 bases and J 3 bases, leaving 18 bases between the germline ends. The CDR3 runs to 14 residues. Germline V gives CDR1 DFQATT, CDR2 SNEGSKA (reference sequence). CDR3 in DNA: TGCAGTGCCGGCGGTGGTCAGAGCATCTACGAGCAGTACTTC. Translating it yields CSAGGGQSIYEQYF.

This clonotype was counted a few times. The V and J genes are TRBV19 and TRBJ1-1; TRBD1 agrees at 8 bases. Germline CDR1 reads LNHDA; CDR2 reads SQIVND (reference sequence). Trimming removed 2 bases from V and 11 bases from J; junction bases left unmatched: 19. The CDR3 totals 17 residues. The CDR3 DNA follows: TGTGCCAGTAGTATAAGGGACGGACAGGGTTCCATTGCGAGGGCTTTCTTT. It yields the protein CASSIRDGQGSIARAFF.

CDR3 sequence reads: CASNPGGSTGNTIYF. The DNA for the CDR3 is TGTGCCAGCAATCCTGGGGGTTCGACTGGAAACACCATATATTTT. V is TRBV12-3 or TRBV12-4 and J is TRBJ1-3, with D perhaps matching TRBD1 (5 bases). The germline V and J ends were trimmed by 7 bases and 2 bases, with 15 bases remaining between them. The length of the CDR3 is 15 residues.

In its sample, this clonotype was seen many times. The genes are TRBV11-2 and TRBJ1-1; D call uncertain. V lost 4 bases to trimming and J lost 8 bases, with 17 bases between them. The CDR3 contains 14 residues. CDR1 is SGHAT and CDR2 is FQNNGV in the germline V gene. The CDR3 loop is CASSSTDLNTEAFF. The CDR3 nucleotides read TGTGCCAGCAGCTCCACGGACCTCAATACCGAAGCTTTCTTT.

This clonotype was seen ten or more times. The chain uses TRBV3-1 and TRBJ2-3; 7 bases match TRBD2. Germline V CDR1 and CDR2: LGHDT, YNNKEL (reference sequence). This CDR3 region has 15 residues. The V segment lost 4 bases and the J segment 2 bases; nucleotides outside the gene matches: 6. CDR3 in amino acids: CASSLGRVATDTQYF. The CDR3 coding sequence is TGTGCCAGCAGCCTGGGGAGGGTGGCCACAGATACGCAGTATTTT.

This clonotype was counted ten times or more. This sequence joins TRBV2 and TRBJ2-1; D not certain. Germline V CDR1 and CDR2: SNHLY, FYNNEI. Trimming stripped 2 bases from V and 10 bases from J, with 15 bases between. This CDR3 is built from 14 residues. CDR3 amino acids: CASSEFGPPQEQFF. The CDR3 nucleotides read TGTGCCAGCAGTGAATTCGGACCTCCTCAGGAGCAGTTCTTC.